A single sample is the source of the 5 T cell receptor beta chains below, sequenced in a study of blood T cells in healthy people across ages. Primed by a sample-barcoded 5' primer and a J-beta primer mix, a second PCR proceeded for 7 to 11 cycles. TCRdb recomputed calls from the 5' RACE reads with MiXCR, one row per CDR3 protein. The table records 780,000 or so distinct CDR3 sequences, about 53% of them present only once. The specimen was blood. All receptors derive from a man older than 75 in good health.

This clonotype occurred a few times. CDR3 sequence (DNA): TGCGCCAGCAGCTTGGGAGGGACCCTCTCAGACATTCAGTACTTC. Its protein product is CASSLGGTLSDIQYF. The chain has TRBV5-1 and TRBJ2-4, with D perhaps being TRBD1 or TRBD2 (5 bases each). V was trimmed by 0 bases and J by 8 bases, leaving 15 bases between them. CDR3 length: 15 residues. Looked up from germline, CDR1 is SGHRS and CDR2 is YFSETQ. The variable domain in full, completed from reference TRBV5-1 and TRBJ2-4, reads KAGVTQTPRYLIKTRGQQVTLSCSPISGHRSVSWYQQTPGQGLQFLFEYFSETQRNKGNFPGRFSGRQFSNSRSEMNVSTLELGDSALYLCASSLGGTLSDIQYFGAGTRLSVL.

On this clonotype itself: The junction shows a germline mismatch at one end, possibly a read error. J is TRBJ2-5 and V is TRBV9; tentatively, D is TRBD2 (6 bases). There are 12 residues in the CDR3. Germline assignment: CDR1 SGDLS and CDR2 YYNGEE. This CDR3 reads CTSSRDFETQYF. DNA of the CDR3: TGTACCAGCAGTCGGGACTTCGAGACCCAGTACTTC.

The CDR3 DNA reads as TGCAGTGCTGCTCAGGGGCCCTATGGCTACACCTTC. Translation gives CSAAQGPYGYTF. V and J are TRBV20-1 and TRBJ1-2; TRBD1 is a possible D gene (6 bases). This CDR3 is built from 12 residues. The germline V gene has CDR1 DFQATT and CDR2 SNEGSKA (reference sequence). Trimming pared 5 bases from V and 4 bases from J, leaving 11 bases between.

This clonotype was detected only a few times. This chain uses TRBV7-9 with TRBJ2-6, with no clear D. Germline lookup yields CDR1 SEHNR and CDR2 FQNEAQ (reference sequence). The V end lost 6 bases, the J end lost 1 base, and 7 bases lay between the germline ends. This CDR3 spans 14 amino acids. DNA for the CDR3: TGTGCCAGCAGTCATCCATCTGGGGCCAACGTCCTGACTTTC. Amino acids: CASSHPSGANVLTF.

This rearrangement joins TRBV7-2 to TRBJ1-5; D is unresolved. Trimming removed 4 bases from V and 9 bases from J, with 16 bases in between. The V gene's germline CDR1 is SGHTA and CDR2 FQGNSA. The CDR3 spans 14 residues. Written as DNA, the CDR3 is TGTGCCAGCAGCTCTGCGATCCAGGCGTGGCCCCAGCATTTT. This codes for CASSSAIQAWPQHF. Full variable domain (missing parts from reference TRBV7-2 and TRBJ1-5): GAGVSQSPSNKVTEKGKDVELRCDPISGHTALYWYRQSLGQGLEFLIYFQGNSAPDKSGLPSDRFSAERTGGSVSTLTIQRTQQEDSAVYLCASSSAIQAWPQHFGDGTRLSIL.